This TCR beta chain was recorded in a study of T-cell memory formation after mild COVID-19. Study-level points and caveats: CD4+ clones that contracted lay mainly in CM and EM; CD8+ ones lay in EMRA. Memory cells collected pre-infection included some clones that later responded, suggesting cross-reactive memory joined.

This clonotype was recorded many times. What it binds is not known. This CDR3 is 14 amino acids long. With 4 bases clipped from V and 5 bases from J, the junction kept 3 bases outside the gene matches. Germline loops: CDR1 SGHRS, CDR2 YFSETQ. Constant-segment primers served in 5'RACE that generated TCR alpha and TCR beta cDNA libraries bearing sample barcodes and UMIs. Via MiXCR, TCRdb re-called the 5' RACE reads, giving one row per CDR3 protein. The sample includes 340,000 or so distinct CDR3 sequences, 10% to 15% of them seen just once. This chain joins TRBV5-1 and TRBJ2-2; 9 bases align to TRBD1. The sequence was collected from a man aged 18 to 29 who had mild COVID-19 (a few samples of this study predate the infection). Cell type and time point are not known. Sequencing was done on a sample of PBMCs or a T cell subset sorted from them (not recorded which). CDR3 in amino acids: CASSRDRETGELFF. DNA of the CDR3: TGCGCCAGCAGCAGGGACAGGGAGACCGGGGAGCTGTTTTTT.